Following are 17 T cell receptor beta chains from one sample sequenced in a study of blood T cell repertoires in COVID-19. The method was immunoSEQ multiplex PCR; TCRdb's version includes in-frame clones alone and lacks a portion of them. The repertoire holds tens of thousands of clones, with 84% as singletons. Material: peripheral blood. The receptors were sampled from a man aged 80 or over with COVID-19, enrolled during active disease.

The rearrangement joins TRBV18 to TRBJ1-5, with 9 bases aligning to TRBD1. Per the germline V gene, CDR1 is KGHSH and CDR2 is LQKENI. The V and J ends lost 6 bases and 4 bases, in that order; junction bases with no gene match: 7. The CDR3 spans 15 residues. Here the CDR3 DNA reads TGTGCCAGCTCCCGGGGACAGGGAGATAATCAGCCCCAGCATTTT. Translation gives CASSRGQGDNQPQHF.

This clone was counted ten times or more. The J gene is TRBJ1-2, the V gene TRBV6-1; D is unresolved. Germline loops: CDR1 MNHNS, CDR2 SASEGT. V was trimmed by 3 bases and J by 2 bases, leaving 13 bases between them. This CDR3 has 15 residues. The DNA for the CDR3 is TGTGCCAGCAGTGAGGGGAGGCCTTCCAACTATGGCTACACCTTC. Encoded protein: CASSEGRPSNYGYTF.

In its sample, this clone was seen once. The chain uses TRBV5-1 and TRBJ1-2; no clear D. The V gene's germline CDR1 is SGHRS and CDR2 YFSETQ. Trimming removed 6 bases from V and 4 bases from J, with 22 bases in between. The CDR3 covers 16 residues. The CDR3 bases are TGCGCCAGCACCGATCTGATCCCGGGATCGCCCTATGGCTACACCTTC. Protein sequence: CASTDLIPGSPYGYTF.

The chain recombines TRBV19 with TRBJ2-1; 7 bases match TRBD1. CDR3 size: 13 residues. With V trimmed by 7 bases and J by 7 bases, 7 bases remained unmatched. Germline V gives CDR1 LNHDA, CDR2 SQIVND (reference sequence). The CDR3 here is CASTPTGWNEQFF. CDR3 nucleotide sequence: TGTGCCAGTACCCCGACAGGGTGGAATGAGCAGTTCTTC.

CDR3 sequence: CAISGRNSPLHF. The CDR3 DNA is TGTGCCATCAGTGGCAGGAATTCACCCCTCCACTTT. The chain uses TRBV10-3 and TRBJ1-6; D is unresolved. The CDR3 contains 12 residues. Germline values: CDR1 ENHRY, CDR2 SYGVKD. V lost 4 bases and J lost 7, with 5 bases in between.

The rearrangement joins TRBV9 to TRBJ2-2, with D possibly being TRBD1 (6 bases). Germline V gives CDR1 SGDLS, CDR2 YYNGEE. The CDR3 length is 14 residues. The V and J ends lost 1 base and 3 bases respectively, with 7 bases between them. DNA of the CDR3: TGTGCCAGCAGCGTACAGGGGTACACCGGGGAGCTGTTTTTT. Its translation is CASSVQGYTGELFF.

This clone was observed a few times. The CDR3 region has the DNA TGTGCCAGCAGTCGTCAGGGGAACACTGAAGCTTTCTTT. This encodes CASSRQGNTEAFF. The J gene is TRBJ1-1, the V gene TRBV28; weak D call: TRBD1 (5 bases). There are 13 residues in the CDR3. The V end lost 5 bases, the J end lost 1 base, and 8 bases lay between the germline ends. The germline V gene has CDR1 MDHEN and CDR2 SYDVKM.

The chain carries TRBV10-3 and TRBJ2-3; perhaps TRBD2 as D (6 bases). The germline CDR1 and CDR2 sequences are ENHRY and SYGVKD. The CDR3 covers 15 residues. The germline V and J ends were trimmed by 2 bases and 2 bases, with 11 bases remaining between them. In DNA, the CDR3 is TGTGCCATCAGTGAGGACGGAGGGGACACAGATACGCAGTATTTT. Amino acid sequence: CAISEDGGDTDTQYF.

The chain combines TRBV7-2 with TRBJ2-2, with D unresolved. Trimming took 1 base from V and 4 from J, leaving 7 bases between them. This CDR3 has 14 residues. From germline, CDR1 is SGHTA and CDR2 FQGNSA. Written as DNA, the CDR3 is TGTGCCAGCAGCTTAGGACTGCCCACCGGGGAGCTGTTTTTT. Its translation is CASSLGLPTGELFF.

This clone came up once. V usage is TRBV28 and J usage is TRBJ1-2; 7 bases are a match to TRBD1. The CDR3 totals 14 residues. V was pared by 5 bases and J by 2 bases, with 5 bases of the junction left unmatched. Germline V gives CDR1 MDHEN, CDR2 SYDVKM. The CDR3 loop reads CASSTTGPNYGYTF. The DNA of the CDR3 is TGTGCCAGCAGTACGACAGGGCCCAACTATGGCTACACCTTC.

The rearrangement uses TRBV5-4 and TRBJ1-3; D is perhaps TRBD1 (5 bases). Germline CDR1 is SGHNT and CDR2 is YYREEE (reference sequence). This CDR3 comprises 14 residues. V was pared by 6 bases and J by 2 bases, with 12 bases between. This CDR3 is CASTRGGPGNTIYF. In nucleotides, the CDR3 is TGTGCCAGCACAAGGGGCGGCCCTGGAAACACCATATATTTT.

This clone ranks as medium-sized. The rearrangement joins TRBV19 to TRBJ2-1, with D unresolved. The CDR3 has 12 residues. The germline V gene has CDR1 LNHDA and CDR2 SQIVND (reference sequence). V was clipped by 1 base and J by 9 bases, with 7 bases between them. CDR3 protein: CASSIGGVEQFF. CDR3 bases: TGTGCCAGTAGTATAGGAGGAGTTGAGCAGTTCTTC.

The chain carries TRBV5-1 and TRBJ1-4; D is perhaps TRBD1 (6 bases). V lost 1 base and J lost 6, with 13 bases in between. The CDR3 is 15 amino acids. Per germline, CDR1 SGHRS and CDR2 YFSETQ. DNA for the CDR3: TGCGCCAGCAGCTTGAATACAGGGTTCGATGAAAAACTGTTTTTT. Protein product: CASSLNTGFDEKLFF. The full variable domain, in which reference TRBV5-1 and TRBJ1-4 provide the parts outside the CDR3, is KAGVTQTPRYLIKTRGQQVTLSCSPISGHRSVSWYQQTPGQGLQFLFEYFSETQRNKGNFPGRFSGRQFSNSRSEMNVSTLELGDSALYLCASSLNTGFDEKLFFGSGTQLSVL.

The chain couples TRBV7-9 to TRBJ2-4, with D possibly TRBD2 on 6 matching bases. Between the trimmed V and J ends, which lost 5 bases and 2 bases, there was a span of 13 bases. The CDR3 extends over 15 amino acids. Germline CDR1 reads SEHNR; CDR2 reads FQNEAQ (reference sequence). The CDR3 nucleotides are TGTGCCAGCAGCCGGGAGCGAGGGACCAAAAACATTCAGTACTTC. The encoded protein is CASSRERGTKNIQYF.

This sequence joins TRBV29-1 and TRBJ2-1, with 12 bases that match TRBD2. The V and J ends lost 4 bases and 7 bases, in that order; junction bases with no gene match: 8. The germline V gene has CDR1 SQVTM and CDR2 ANQGSEA. The CDR3 runs 15 residues. The CDR3 protein is CSVGTSGIRRNEQFF. The CDR3, as DNA: TGCAGCGTTGGGACTAGCGGGATCAGAAGGAATGAGCAGTTCTTC.

This rearrangement joins TRBV11-3 to TRBJ2-2, with a weak D call TRBD2 (6 bases). The V gene's germline CDR1 is SGHNT and CDR2 YENEEA. This CDR3 has 17 amino acids. V was trimmed by 6 bases and J by 0 bases, leaving 17 bases between them. The CDR3 here is CASSPRGSGANTGELFF. CDR3 DNA sequence: TGTGCCAGCAGTCCCCGGGGGAGCGGCGCGAACACCGGGGAGCTGTTTTTT.

The gene calls are TRBV29-1 and TRBJ1-2; 8 bases align to TRBD1. CDR3 length equals 17 residues. Germline V gives CDR1 SQVTM, CDR2 ANQGSEA. Trimming at V came to 0 bases and at J to 2 bases, leaving 11 bases not matched to a gene. As DNA, the CDR3 is TGCAGCGTTGAAGATCGGGACAGGCCAAAAGGAAACTATGGCTACACCTTC. Its translation is CSVEDRDRPKGNYGYTF.